The 8 T cell receptor beta chains below were found in one sample sequenced in a study of T-cell reconstitution after alpha-beta-depleted transplantation in children. Unique molecular identifiers were incorporated when the TCRbeta library was constructed. Each CDR3 protein is one row after TCRdb ran MiXCR on the PCR reads. The table records 400,000 to 450,000 distinct CDR3 sequences, about 40% of them present only once. The sequencing used PBMCs, collected before TCRalphabeta/CD19-depleted stem cell transplant. All receptors derive from a girl aged 2-10 years with aplastic anemia, due to receive a stem cell transplant.

This clonotype was observed a few times. J is TRBJ2-3 and V is TRBV20-1, with TRBD2 matching 15 bases. The CDR3 totals 13 residues. The V gene end was trimmed by 6 bases and the J gene end by 7 bases; junction bases not matched to a gene: 2. Germline V gene data show CDR1 as DFQATT and CDR2 as SNEGSKA (reference sequence). The DNA for the CDR3 is TGCAGTGCCGGGACTAGCGGGGGGAATACGCAGTATTTT. Protein product: CSAGTSGGNTQYF.

This clonotype showed up just a few times. V gene TRBV20-1 combines with J gene TRBJ2-5; weak D call: TRBD1 (8 bases). The germline V gene has CDR1 DFQATT and CDR2 SNEGSKA (reference sequence). The germline V and J ends were trimmed by 4 bases and 5 bases, with 14 bases remaining between them. This CDR3 spans 13 amino acids. The CDR3 DNA reads as TGCAGTGCTACAGGACAGGGAGGGGAGACCCAGTACTTC. It translates to CSATGQGGETQYF.

The V call is TRBV7-2, the J call TRBJ2-6; 10 nucleotides agree with TRBD2. V dropped 2 bases and J dropped 2; count of bases not matched to a gene: 0. The germline CDR1 and CDR2 sequences are SGHTA and FQGNSA. The CDR3 loop spans 16 amino acids. The DNA for the CDR3 is TGTGCCAGCAGCTTACTAGCGGGGGCTGGGGCCAACGTCCTGACTTTC. Its translation is CASSLLAGAGANVLTF.

The chain carries TRBV20-1 and TRBJ2-7; D might be TRBD2 (5 bases). CDR1 and CDR2 from the germline V gene are DFQATT and SNEGSKA (reference sequence). V lost 3 bases, J lost 9 bases, and 18 bases lay in between. There are 13 residues in the CDR3. The CDR3 DNA reads as TGCAGTGCTAGGGCCCCCTCTAGCCTCGGGCAGTACTTC. This encodes CSARAPSSLGQYF.

This clonotype has a count of ten or more. The chain employs TRBV20-1 and TRBJ2-3; 12 bases map to TRBD1. J gave up 2 bases and V 5 bases, and 14 bases lay outside the gene matches. Germline-derived CDR1 and CDR2 are DFQATT and SNEGSKA (reference sequence). The CDR3 is 18 residues long. The CDR3, as DNA: TGCAGTGCTGGGGGGAAGTGGGGACAGGGGGCCTCCACAGATACGCAGTATTTT. Translated, it gives CSAGGKWGQGASTDTQYF.

The chain has TRBV3-1 and TRBJ1-6, with D hard to call. Germline V CDR1 and CDR2: LGHDT, YNNKEL (reference sequence). Trimming pared 0 bases from V and 8 bases from J, leaving 8 bases between. The CDR3 runs to 14 residues. For the CDR3, the DNA is TGTGCCAGCAGCCAAGAGGGGTACGATTCACCCCTCCACTTT. Protein product: CASSQEGYDSPLHF.

V usage is TRBV7-9 and J usage is TRBJ1-2; no firm D call. Trimming stripped 0 bases from V and 6 bases from J, with 8 bases between. Per the germline V gene, CDR1 is SEHNR and CDR2 is FQNEAQ (reference sequence). This CDR3 spans 13 amino acids. The CDR3 is CASSLAIGDGYTF. The CDR3 DNA reads as TGTGCCAGCAGCTTAGCTATAGGAGATGGCTACACCTTC. Complete variable domain (other parts from reference TRBV7-9 and TRBJ1-2): DTGVSQNPRHKITKRGQNVTFRCDPISEHNRLYWYRQTLGQGPEFLTYFQNEAQLEKSRLLSDRFSAERPKGSFSTLEIQRTEQGDSAMYLCASSLAIGDGYTFGSGTRLTVV.

This clonotype was found a few times. CDR3 sequence: CSGNLAADTQYF. For the CDR3, the DNA is TGCAGTGGGAACCTAGCAGCAGATACGCAGTATTTT. The gene calls are TRBV20-1 and TRBJ2-3; the D gene is possibly TRBD2 (5 bases). In germline, CDR1 is DFQATT, CDR2 SNEGSKA (reference sequence). The ends were cut back, 7 bases at V and 4 bases at J, with 12 bases in the middle. The CDR3 contains 12 residues.